This T cell receptor beta chain was sequenced during a study of blood T cell repertoires in COVID-19. Study-level background: Material from acute and convalescent COVID-19 was sourced from the United States, Italy and Spain. T cells, B-cell-depleted T cells, or PBMCs provided the cDNA or gDNA that served as material.

V shed 3 bases, J shed 1 base, and the junction held 15 bases outside the gene matches. This CDR3 is built from 19 residues. Looked up from germline, CDR1 is WNHNN and CDR2 is SYGVQD (reference sequence). Source study methods: The assay estimated nucleated cells by amplifying reference gene primers. Here immunoSEQ multiplex PCR was the method, and the copy in TCRdb shows in-frame clones only, minus some. The DNA gave D and trimming, while V, J and clone size come from that table. The sample contains around 300,000 clones, 75% to 90% of which appear only once. The sample consisted of peripheral blood. This clonotype originated in a woman aged 25 to 45 with active or convalescent COVID-19. This chain connects TRBV10-1 to TRBJ2-3; 8 positions agree with TRBD2. This chain's CDR3 is CASSDSERGPKNGTDTQYF. The CDR3 coding sequence is TGCGCCAGCAGTGATTCTGAGCGGGGGCCGAAGAACGGCACAGATACGCAGTATTTT.